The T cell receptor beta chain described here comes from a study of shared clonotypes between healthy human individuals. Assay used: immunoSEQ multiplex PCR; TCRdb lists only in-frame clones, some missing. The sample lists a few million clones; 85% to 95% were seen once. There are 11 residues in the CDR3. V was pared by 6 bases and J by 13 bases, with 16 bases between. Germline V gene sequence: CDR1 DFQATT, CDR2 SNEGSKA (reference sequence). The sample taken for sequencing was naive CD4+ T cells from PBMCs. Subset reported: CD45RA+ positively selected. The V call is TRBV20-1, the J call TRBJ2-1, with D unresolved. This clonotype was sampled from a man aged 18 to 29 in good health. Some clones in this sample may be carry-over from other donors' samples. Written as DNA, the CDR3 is TGCAGTGCCCCTCTACCGGAAGTCCAGTTCTTC. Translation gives CSAPLPEVQFF.